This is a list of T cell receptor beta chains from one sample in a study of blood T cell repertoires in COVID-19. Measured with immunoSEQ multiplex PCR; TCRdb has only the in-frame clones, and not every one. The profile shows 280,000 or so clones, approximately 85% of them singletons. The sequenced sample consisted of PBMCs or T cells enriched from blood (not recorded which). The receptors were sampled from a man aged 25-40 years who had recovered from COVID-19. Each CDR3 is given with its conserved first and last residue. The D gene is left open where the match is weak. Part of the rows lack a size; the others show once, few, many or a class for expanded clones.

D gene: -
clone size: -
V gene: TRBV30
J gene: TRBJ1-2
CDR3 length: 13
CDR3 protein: CAWSPLSAHGYTF
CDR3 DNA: TGTGCCTGGAGTCCCCTTAGCGCCCATGGCTACACCTTC

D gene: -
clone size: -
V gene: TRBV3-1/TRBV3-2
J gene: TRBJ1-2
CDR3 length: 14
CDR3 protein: CASTTRGSPYGYTF
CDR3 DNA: TGTGCCAGCACCACTAGGGGGTCCCCCTATGGCTACACCTTC

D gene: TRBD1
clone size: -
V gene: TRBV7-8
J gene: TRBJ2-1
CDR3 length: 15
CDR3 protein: CASSSWGQGGNEQFF
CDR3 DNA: TGTGCCAGCAGTTCTTGGGGACAGGGGGGTAATGAGCAGTTCTTC

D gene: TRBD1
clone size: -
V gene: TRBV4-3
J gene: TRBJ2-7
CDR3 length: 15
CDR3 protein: CASSHMGQASYEQYF
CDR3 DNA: TGCGCCAGCAGCCATATGGGACAGGCCTCCTACGAGCAGTACTTC

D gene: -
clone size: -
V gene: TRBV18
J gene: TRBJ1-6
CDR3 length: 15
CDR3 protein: CASSPAGTYNSPLHF
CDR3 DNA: TGTGCCAGCTCACCAGCGGGAACCTATAATTCACCCCTCCACTTT

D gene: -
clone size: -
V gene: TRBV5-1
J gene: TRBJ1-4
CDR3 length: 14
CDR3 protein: CASTLGGTNEKLFF
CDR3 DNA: TGCGCCAGCACCCTGGGGGGGACTAATGAAAAACTGTTTTTT

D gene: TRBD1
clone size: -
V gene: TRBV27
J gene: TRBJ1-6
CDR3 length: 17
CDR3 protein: CASSLKWDSGYNSPLHF
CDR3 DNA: TGTGCCAGCAGCCTTAAGTGGGACAGTGGTTATAATTCACCCCTCCACTTT

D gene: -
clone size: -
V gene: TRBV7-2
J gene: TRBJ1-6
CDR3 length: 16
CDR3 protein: CASSSRMTDYNSPLHF
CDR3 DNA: TGTGCCAGCAGCTCCCGGATGACAGATTATAATTCACCCCTCCACTTT

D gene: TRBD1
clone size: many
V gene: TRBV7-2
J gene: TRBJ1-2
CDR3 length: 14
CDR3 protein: CASSEDRGPYGYTF
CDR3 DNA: TGTGCCAGCAGCGAGGACAGGGGCCCCTATGGCTACACCTTC

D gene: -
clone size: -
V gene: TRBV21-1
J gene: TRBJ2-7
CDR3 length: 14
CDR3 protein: CASSKGDKAYEQYF
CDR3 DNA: TGTGCCAGCAGCAAAGGGGACAAAGCCTACGAGCAGTACTTC

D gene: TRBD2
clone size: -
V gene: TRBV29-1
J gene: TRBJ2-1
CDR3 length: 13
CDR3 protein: CSVVRLAGNEQFF
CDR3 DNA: TGCAGCGTTGTGCGGCTAGCGGGCAATGAGCAGTTCTTC

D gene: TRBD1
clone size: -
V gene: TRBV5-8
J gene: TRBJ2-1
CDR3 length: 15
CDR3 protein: CASRLRGQVYNEQFF
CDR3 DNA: TGTGCCAGCAGGTTGAGGGGACAGGTATACAATGAGCAGTTCTTC

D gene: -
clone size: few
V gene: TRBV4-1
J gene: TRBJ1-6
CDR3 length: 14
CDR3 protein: CASSQRQLDSPLHF
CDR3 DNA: TGCGCCAGCAGCCAGAGACAGTTGGACTCACCCCTCCACTTT

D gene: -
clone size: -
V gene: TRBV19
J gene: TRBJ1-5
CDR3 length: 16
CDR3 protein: CASSTGGIYSNQPQHF
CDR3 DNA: TGTGCCAGCAGTACTGGGGGGATATATAGCAATCAGCCCCAGCATTTT

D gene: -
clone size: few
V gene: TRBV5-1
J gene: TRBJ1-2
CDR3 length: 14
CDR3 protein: CASREWRGDYGYTF
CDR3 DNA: TGCGCCAGCAGGGAGTGGCGCGGGGACTATGGCTACACCTTC

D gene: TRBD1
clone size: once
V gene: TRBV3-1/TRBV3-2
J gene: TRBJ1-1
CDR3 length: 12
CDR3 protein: CASSEDRVQAFF
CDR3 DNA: TGTGCCAGCAGCGAGGACAGGGTTCAAGCTTTCTTT

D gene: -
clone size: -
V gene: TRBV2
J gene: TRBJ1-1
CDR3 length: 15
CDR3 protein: CASSGDRTVGTEAFF
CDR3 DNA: TGTGCCAGCAGTGGAGATCGGACAGTTGGCACTGAAGCTTTCTTT

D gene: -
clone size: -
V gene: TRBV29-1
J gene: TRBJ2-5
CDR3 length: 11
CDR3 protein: CSVRVSETQYF
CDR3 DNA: TGCAGCGTGAGGGTTTCAGAGACCCAGTACTTC

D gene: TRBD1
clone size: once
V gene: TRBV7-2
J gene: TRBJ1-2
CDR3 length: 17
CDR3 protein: CASSSRSGTGPMGGYTF
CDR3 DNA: TGTGCCAGCAGCTCCCGCTCCGGGACAGGGCCCATGGGTGGCTACACCTTC

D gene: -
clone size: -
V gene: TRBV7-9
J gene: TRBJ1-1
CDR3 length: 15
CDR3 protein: CASSQARAGNTEAFF
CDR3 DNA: TGTGCCAGCAGCCAAGCACGAGCTGGGAACACTGAAGCTTTCTTT

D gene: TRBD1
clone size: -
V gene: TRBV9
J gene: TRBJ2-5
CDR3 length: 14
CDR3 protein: CASSVQGAQETQYF
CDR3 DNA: TGTGCCAGCAGCGTACAGGGGGCCCAAGAGACCCAGTACTTC

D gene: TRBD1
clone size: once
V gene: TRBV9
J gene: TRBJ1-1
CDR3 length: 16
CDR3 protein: CASSVGGRQGNTEAFF
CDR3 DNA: TGTGCCAGCAGCGTAGGAGGAAGACAGGGGAACACTGAAGCTTTCTTT

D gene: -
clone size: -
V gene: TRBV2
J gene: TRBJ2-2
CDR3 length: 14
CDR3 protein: CASSGTANTGELFF
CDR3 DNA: TGTGCCAGCAGTGGGACAGCAAACACCGGGGAGCTGTTTTTT

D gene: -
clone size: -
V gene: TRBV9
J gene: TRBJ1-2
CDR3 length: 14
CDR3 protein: CASSVEAGHYGYTF
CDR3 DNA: TGTGCCAGCAGCGTAGAGGCAGGGCACTATGGCTACACCTTC

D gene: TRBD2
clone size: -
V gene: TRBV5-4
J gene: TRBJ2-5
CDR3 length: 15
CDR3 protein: CASSLAGGPFETQYF
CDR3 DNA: TGTGCCAGCAGCTTAGCGGGGGGTCCTTTTGAGACCCAGTACTTC

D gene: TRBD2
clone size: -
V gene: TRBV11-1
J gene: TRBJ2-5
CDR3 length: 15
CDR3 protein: CASSTTGTSGVAQYF
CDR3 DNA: TGTGCCAGCAGTACAACTGGGACTAGCGGGGTGGCCCAGTACTTC

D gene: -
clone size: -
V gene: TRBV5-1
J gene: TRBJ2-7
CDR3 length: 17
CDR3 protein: CASSAQRIDRLSYEQYF
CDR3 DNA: TGCGCCAGCAGCGCCCAAAGGATTGACAGGCTCTCCTACGAGCAGTACTTC

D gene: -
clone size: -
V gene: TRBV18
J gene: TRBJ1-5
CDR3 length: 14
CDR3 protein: CASSPPSQGQPQHF
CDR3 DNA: TGTGCCAGCTCACCACCTTCTCAGGGCCAGCCCCAGCATTTT

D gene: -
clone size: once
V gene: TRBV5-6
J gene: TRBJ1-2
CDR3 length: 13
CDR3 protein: CASSPATGQSYTF
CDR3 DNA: TGTGCCAGCAGCCCCGCGACAGGCCAAAGCTACACCTTC

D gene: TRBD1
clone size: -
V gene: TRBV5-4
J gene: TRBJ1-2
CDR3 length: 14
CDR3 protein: CASSLEQGAGGYTF
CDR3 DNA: TGTGCCAGCAGCTTGGAACAGGGGGCCGGTGGCTACACCTTC

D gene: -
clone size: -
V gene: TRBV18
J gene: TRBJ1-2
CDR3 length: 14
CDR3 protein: CASSPQALDYGYTF
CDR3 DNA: TGTGCCAGCTCCCCCCAGGCACTGGACTATGGCTACACCTTC

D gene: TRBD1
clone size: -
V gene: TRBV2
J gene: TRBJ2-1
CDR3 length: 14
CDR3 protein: CASSLTGDLSEQFF
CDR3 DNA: TGTGCCAGCAGTCTTACAGGGGATCTAAGTGAGCAGTTCTTC

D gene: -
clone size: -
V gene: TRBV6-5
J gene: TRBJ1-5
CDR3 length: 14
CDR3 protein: CASTQQRGNQPQHF
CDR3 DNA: TGTGCCAGCACCCAACAACGGGGCAATCAGCCCCAGCATTTT

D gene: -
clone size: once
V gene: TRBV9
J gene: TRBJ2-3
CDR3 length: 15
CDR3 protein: CASSVGGSPTDTQYF
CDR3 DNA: TGTGCCAGCAGCGTAGGAGGATCCCCCACAGATACGCAGTATTTT

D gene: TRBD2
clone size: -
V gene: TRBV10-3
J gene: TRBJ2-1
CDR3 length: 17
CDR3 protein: CAISGSQTSGGASEQFF
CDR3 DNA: TGTGCCATCAGTGGCTCACAGACTAGCGGGGGGGCCAGTGAGCAGTTCTTC

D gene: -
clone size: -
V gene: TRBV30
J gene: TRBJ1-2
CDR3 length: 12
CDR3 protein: CACSRSGDGYTF
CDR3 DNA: TGTGCCTGTAGCAGGTCGGGGGATGGCTACACCTTC

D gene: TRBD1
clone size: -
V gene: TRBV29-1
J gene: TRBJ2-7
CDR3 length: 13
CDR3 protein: CSTSGTGVYEQYF
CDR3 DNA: TGCAGCACATCCGGGACAGGGGTCTACGAGCAGTACTTC

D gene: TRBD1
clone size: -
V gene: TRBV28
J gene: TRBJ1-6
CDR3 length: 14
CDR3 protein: CASSWTGGGSPLHF
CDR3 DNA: TGTGCCAGCAGTTGGACAGGGGGCGGTTCACCCCTCCACTTT

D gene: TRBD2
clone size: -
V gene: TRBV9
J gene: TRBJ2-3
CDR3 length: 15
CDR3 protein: CASSVETSGGETQYF
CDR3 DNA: TGTGCCAGCAGCGTTGAGACTAGCGGGGGGGAAACGCAGTATTTT

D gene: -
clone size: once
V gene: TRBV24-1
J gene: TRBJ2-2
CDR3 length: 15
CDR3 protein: CATSDTYQNTGELFF
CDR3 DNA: TGTGCCACCAGTGATACATACCAGAACACCGGGGAGCTGTTTTTT

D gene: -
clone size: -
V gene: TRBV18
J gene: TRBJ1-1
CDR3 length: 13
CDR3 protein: CASSRTGNTEAFF
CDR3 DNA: TGTGCCAGCTCACGTACAGGGAACACTGAAGCTTTCTTT

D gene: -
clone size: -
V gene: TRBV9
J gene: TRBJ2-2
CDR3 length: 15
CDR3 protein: CASSADMTNTGELFF
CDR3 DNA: TGTGCCAGCAGCGCAGACATGACGAACACCGGGGAGCTGTTTTTT

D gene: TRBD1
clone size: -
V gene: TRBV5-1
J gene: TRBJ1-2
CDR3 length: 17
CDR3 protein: CASSLAAGMGQNYGYTF
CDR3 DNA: TGCGCCAGCAGCTTGGCCGCTGGGATGGGACAGAACTATGGCTACACCTTC

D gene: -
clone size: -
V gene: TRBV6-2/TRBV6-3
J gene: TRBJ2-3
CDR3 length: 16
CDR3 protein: CASSYLQGRDTDTQYF
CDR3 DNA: TGTGCCAGCAGTTACTTACAGGGTCGGGACACAGATACGCAGTATTTT

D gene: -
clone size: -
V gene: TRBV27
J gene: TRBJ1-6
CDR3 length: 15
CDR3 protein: CASGGGSPYNSPLHF
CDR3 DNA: TGTGCCAGCGGGGGGGGGTCTCCTTATAATTCACCCCTCCACTTT

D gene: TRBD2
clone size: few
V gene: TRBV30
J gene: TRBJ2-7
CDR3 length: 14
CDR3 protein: CAWDSGGSSGEQYF
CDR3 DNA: TGTGCCTGGGATAGCGGGGGGAGTTCTGGGGAGCAGTACTTC

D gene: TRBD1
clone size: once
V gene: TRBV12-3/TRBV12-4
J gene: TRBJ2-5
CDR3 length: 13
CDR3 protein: CASLRGLLETQYF
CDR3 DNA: TGTGCCAGCCTGAGGGGGCTTTTGGAGACCCAGTACTTC

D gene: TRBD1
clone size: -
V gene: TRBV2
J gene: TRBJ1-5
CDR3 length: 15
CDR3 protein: CASSEARQGGGPQHF
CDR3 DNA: TGTGCCAGCAGTGAAGCGAGACAGGGGGGAGGGCCCCAGCATTTT

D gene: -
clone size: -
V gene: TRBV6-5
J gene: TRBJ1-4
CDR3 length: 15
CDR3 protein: CASLRGAGLGEKLFF
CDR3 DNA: TGTGCCAGCCTGCGGGGGGCAGGGTTGGGGGAAAAACTGTTTTTT

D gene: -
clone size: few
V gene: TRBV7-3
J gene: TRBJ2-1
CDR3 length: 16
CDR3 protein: CASSLQGDSSYNEQFF
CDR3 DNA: TGTGCCAGCAGCTTACAGGGTGACAGCTCCTACAATGAGCAGTTCTTC

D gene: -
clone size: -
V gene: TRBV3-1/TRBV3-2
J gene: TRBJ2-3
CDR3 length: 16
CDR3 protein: CASSQGPRPRMDTQYF
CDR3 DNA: TGTGCCAGCAGCCAAGGGCCCAGGCCCCGGATGGATACGCAGTATTTT

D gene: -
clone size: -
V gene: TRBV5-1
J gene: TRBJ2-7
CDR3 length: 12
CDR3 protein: CASSIGSPEQYF
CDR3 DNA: TGCGCCAGCAGCATCGGTTCCCCCGAGCAGTACTTC

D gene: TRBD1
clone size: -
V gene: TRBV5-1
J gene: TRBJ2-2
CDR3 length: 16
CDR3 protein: CASSAGQGPNTGELFF
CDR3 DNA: TGCGCCAGCAGCGCCGGACAGGGACCGAACACCGGGGAGCTGTTTTTT

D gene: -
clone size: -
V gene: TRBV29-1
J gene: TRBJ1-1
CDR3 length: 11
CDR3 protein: CSCREGAEAFF
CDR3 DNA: TGCAGCTGTCGTGAGGGGGCTGAAGCTTTCTTT

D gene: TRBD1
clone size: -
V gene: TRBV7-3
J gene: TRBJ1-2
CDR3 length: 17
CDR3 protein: CASSNSGTGSTWYGYTF
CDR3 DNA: TGTGCCAGCAGCAACTCCGGGACAGGCTCTACGTGGTATGGCTACACCTTC